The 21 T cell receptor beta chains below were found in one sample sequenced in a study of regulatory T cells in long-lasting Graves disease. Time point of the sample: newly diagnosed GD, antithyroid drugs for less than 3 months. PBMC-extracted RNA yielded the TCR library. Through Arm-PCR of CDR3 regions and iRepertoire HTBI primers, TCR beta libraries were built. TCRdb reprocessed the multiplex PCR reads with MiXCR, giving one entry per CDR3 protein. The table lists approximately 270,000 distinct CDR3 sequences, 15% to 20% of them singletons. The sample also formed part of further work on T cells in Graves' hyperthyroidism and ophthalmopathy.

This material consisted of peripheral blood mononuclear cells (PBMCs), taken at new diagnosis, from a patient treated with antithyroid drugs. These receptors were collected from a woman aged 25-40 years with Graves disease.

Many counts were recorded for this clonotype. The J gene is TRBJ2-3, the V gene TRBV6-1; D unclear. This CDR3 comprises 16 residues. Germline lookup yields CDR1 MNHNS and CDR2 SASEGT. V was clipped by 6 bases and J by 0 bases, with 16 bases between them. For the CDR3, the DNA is TGTGCCAGCAGCTCCCTCAGTACTACTAGCACAGATACGCAGTATTTT. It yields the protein CASSSLSTTSTDTQYF.

The CDR3 is CASGREYGYTF. Here the CDR3 DNA reads TGTGCCAGCGGCAGGGAGTATGGCTACACCTTC. The rearrangement uses TRBV6-1 and TRBJ1-2, with TRBD1 as a possible D gene (5 bases). Germline values: CDR1 MNHNS, CDR2 SASEGT. The CDR3 sequence is 11 residues long. Deletions cut 8 bases from V and 5 bases from J, with 9 bases between.

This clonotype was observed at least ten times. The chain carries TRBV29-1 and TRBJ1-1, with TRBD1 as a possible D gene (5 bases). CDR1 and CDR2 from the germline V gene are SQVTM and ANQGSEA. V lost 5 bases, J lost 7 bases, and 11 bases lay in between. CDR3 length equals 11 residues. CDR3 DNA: TGCAGCGTTCGGGACGGAGGTGAAGCTTTCTTT. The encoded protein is CSVRDGGEAFF. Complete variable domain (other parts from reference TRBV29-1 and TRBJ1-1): SAVISQKPSRDICQRGTSLTIQCQVDSQVTMMFWYRQQPGQSLTLIATANQGSEATYESGFVIDKFPISRPNLTFSTLTVSNMSPEDSSIYLCSVRDGGEAFFGQGTRLTVV.

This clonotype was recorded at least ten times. The CDR3 DNA reads as TGTGCCAGCAGCCAAGACACAGGGAGGCTCGACGAGCAGTACTTC. This codes for CASSQDTGRLDEQYF. The rearrangement links TRBV14 to TRBJ2-7; D is tentatively TRBD1 or TRBD2 (6 bases each). V dropped 0 bases and J dropped 5 bases, with 14 bases sitting between them. This CDR3 has 15 residues. CDR1 and CDR2 from the germline V gene are SGHDN and FVKESK.

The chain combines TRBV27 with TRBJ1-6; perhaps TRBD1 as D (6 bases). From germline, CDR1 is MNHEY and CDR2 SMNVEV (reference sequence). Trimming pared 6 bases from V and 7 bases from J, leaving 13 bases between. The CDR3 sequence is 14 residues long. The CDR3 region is CASSKGQPNSPLHF. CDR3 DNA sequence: TGTGCCAGCAGCAAAGGACAGCCAAATTCACCCCTCCACTTT.

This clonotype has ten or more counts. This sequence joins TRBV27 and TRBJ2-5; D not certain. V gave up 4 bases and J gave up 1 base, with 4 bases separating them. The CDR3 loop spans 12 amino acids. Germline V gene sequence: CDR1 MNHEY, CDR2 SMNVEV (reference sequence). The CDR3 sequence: CASSYPQETQYF. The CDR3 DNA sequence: TGTGCCAGCAGTTATCCCCAAGAGACCCAGTACTTC.

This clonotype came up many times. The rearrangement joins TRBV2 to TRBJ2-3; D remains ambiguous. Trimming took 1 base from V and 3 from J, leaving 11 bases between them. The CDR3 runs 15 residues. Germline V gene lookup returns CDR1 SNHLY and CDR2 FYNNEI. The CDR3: CASSEVVSRTDTQYF. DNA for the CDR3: TGTGCCAGCAGTGAAGTCGTTTCGCGTACAGATACGCAGTATTTT.

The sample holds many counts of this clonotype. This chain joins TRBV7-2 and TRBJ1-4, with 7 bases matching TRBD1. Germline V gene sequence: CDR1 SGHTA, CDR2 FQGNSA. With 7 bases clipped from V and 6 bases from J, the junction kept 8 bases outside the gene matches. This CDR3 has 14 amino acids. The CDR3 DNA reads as TGTGCCAGCACGCCGAACAGGGGACATGAAAAACTGTTTTTT. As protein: CASTPNRGHEKLFF.

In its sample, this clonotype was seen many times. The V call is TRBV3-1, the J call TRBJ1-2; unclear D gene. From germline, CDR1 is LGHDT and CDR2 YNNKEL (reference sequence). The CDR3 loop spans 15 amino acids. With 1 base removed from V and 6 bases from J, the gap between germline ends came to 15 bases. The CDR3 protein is CASSQGRGMAHGYTF. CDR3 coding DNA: TGTGCCAGCAGCCAAGGGCGAGGGATGGCTCATGGCTACACCTTC.

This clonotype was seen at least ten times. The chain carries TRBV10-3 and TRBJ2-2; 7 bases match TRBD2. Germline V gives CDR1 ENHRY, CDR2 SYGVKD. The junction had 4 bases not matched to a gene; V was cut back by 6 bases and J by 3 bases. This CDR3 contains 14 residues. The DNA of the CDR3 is TGTGCCATCAGACGTCGGGAGGACACCGGGGAGCTGTTTTTT. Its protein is CAIRRREDTGELFF.

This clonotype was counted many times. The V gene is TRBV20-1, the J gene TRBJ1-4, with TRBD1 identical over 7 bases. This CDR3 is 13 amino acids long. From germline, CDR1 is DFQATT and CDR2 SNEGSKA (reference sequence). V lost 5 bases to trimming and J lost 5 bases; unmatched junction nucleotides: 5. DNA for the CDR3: TGCAGTGCTCCCGGGACAGACAATGAAAAACTGTTTTTT. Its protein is CSAPGTDNEKLFF.

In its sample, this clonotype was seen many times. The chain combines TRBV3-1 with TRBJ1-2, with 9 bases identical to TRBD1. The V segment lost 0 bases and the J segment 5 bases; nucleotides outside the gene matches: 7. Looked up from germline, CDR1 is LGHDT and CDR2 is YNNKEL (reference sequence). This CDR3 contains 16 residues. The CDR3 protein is CASSQDRTGAFYGYTF. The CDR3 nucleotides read TGTGCCAGCAGCCAAGATAGGACAGGGGCCTTTTATGGCTACACCTTC.

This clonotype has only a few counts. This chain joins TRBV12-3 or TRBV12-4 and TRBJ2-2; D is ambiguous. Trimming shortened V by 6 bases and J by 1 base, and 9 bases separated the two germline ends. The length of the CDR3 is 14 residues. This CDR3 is CASRPDKNTGELFF. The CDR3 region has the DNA TGTGCCAGCAGACCTGACAAGAACACCGGGGAGCTGTTTTTT.

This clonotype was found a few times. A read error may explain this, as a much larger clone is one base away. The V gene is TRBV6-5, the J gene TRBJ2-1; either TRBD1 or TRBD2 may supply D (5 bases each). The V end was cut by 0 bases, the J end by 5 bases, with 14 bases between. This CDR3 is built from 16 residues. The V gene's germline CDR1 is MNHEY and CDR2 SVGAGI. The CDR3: CASSYSGAPPHNEQFF. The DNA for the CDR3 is TGTGCCAGCAGTTACTCCGGGGCACCCCCCCACAATGAGCAGTTCTTC.

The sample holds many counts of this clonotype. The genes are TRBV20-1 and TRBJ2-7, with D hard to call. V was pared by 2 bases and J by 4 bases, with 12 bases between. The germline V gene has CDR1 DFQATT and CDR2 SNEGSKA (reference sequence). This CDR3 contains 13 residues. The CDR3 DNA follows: TGCAGTGCTAGACCCCCGGACCGATACGAGCAGTACTTC. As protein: CSARPPDRYEQYF.

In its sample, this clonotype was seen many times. The CDR3 protein is CASSTGANYGYTF. Here the CDR3 DNA reads TGTGCCAGCAGTACGGGGGCGAACTATGGCTACACCTTC. This chain links TRBV6-1 with TRBJ1-2; TRBD1 might be the D (6 bases). V shed 5 bases and J shed 2 bases, with 9 bases lying between them. Germline CDR1 and CDR2: MNHNS and SASEGT. This CDR3 has 13 amino acids.

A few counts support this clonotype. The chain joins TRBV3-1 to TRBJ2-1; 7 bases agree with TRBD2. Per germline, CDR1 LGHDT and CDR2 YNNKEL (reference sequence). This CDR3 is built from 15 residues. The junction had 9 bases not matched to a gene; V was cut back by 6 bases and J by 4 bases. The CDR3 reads CASSSGTTTYNEQFF. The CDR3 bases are TGTGCCAGCAGTTCCGGGACTACCACTTACAATGAGCAGTTCTTC.

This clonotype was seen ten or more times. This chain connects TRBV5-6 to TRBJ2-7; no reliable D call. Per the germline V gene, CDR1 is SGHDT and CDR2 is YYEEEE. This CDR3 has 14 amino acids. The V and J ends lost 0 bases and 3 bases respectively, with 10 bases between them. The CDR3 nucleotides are TGTGCCAGCAGCTTGGTATCGGCCTTCTACGAGCAGTACTTC. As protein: CASSLVSAFYEQYF.

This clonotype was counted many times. CDR3 bases: TGTGCCAGCAGCCCCAGGCTAGCGGGGGGTAACACCTACAATGAGCAGTTCTTC. Protein sequence: CASSPRLAGGNTYNEQFF. V gene TRBV7-9 combines with J gene TRBJ2-1; TRBD2 matches at 11 bases. Germline-derived CDR1 and CDR2 are SEHNR and FQNEAQ (reference sequence). There are 18 residues in the CDR3. V trimming: 5 bases; J trimming: 2 bases; junction bases outside the gene matches: 11.

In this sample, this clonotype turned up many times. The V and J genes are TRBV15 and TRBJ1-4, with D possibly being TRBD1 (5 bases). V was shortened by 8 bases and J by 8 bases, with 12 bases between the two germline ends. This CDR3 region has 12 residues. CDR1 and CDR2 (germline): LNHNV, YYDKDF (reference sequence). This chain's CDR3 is CATGVGEEKLFF. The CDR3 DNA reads TGTGCCACCGGTGTGGGGGAGGAAAAACTGTTTTTT. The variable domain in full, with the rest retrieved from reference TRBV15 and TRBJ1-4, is DAMVIQNPRYQVTQFGKPVTLSCSQTLNHNVMYWYQQKSSQAPKLLFHYYDKDFNNEADTPDNFQSRRPNTSFCFLDIRSPGLGDTAMYLCATGVGEEKLFFGSGTQLSVL.

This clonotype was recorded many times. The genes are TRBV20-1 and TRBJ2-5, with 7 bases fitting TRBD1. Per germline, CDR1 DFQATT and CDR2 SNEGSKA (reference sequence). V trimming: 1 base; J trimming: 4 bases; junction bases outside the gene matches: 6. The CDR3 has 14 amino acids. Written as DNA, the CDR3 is TGCAGTGCTAGAGCAGACAGGGTCGTAGAGACCCAGTACTTC. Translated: CSARADRVVETQYF.